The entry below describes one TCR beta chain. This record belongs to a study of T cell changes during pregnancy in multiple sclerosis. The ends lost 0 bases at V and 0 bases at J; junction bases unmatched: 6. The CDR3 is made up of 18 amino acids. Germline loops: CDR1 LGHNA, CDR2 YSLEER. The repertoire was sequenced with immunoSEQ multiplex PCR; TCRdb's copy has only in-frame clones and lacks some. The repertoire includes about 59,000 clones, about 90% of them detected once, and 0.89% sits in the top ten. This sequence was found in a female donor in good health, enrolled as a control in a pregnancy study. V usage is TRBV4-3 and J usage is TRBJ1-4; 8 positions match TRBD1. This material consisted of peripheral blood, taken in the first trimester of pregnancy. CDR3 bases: TGCGCCAGCAGCCAAGACCTCTCAGGGGGCGCAACTAATGAAAAACTGTTTTTT. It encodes CASSQDLSGGATNEKLFF.